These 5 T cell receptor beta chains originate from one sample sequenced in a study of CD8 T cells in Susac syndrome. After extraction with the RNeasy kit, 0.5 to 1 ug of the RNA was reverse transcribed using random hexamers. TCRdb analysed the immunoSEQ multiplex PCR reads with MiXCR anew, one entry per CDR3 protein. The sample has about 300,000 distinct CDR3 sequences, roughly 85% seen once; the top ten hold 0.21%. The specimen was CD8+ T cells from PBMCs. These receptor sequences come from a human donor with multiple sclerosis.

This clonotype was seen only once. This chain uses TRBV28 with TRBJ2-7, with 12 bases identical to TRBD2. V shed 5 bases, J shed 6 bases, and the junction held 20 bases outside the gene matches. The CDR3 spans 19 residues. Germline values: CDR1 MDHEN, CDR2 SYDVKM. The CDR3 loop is CASSPFPTSGRSAGGEQYF. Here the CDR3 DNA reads TGTGCCAGCAGTCCATTCCCAACTAGCGGGAGGAGCGCAGGCGGCGAGCAGTACTTC.

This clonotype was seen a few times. For the CDR3, the DNA is TGTGCCAGCAGCCAGACAGGGTACAGGGGCGAGCAGTACTTC. It codes for CASSQTGYRGEQYF. The chain is built from TRBV12-3 or TRBV12-4 and TRBJ2-7, with TRBD1 matching over 7 bases. The CDR3 totals 14 residues. The junction had 11 bases not matched to a gene; V was cut back by 6 bases and J by 6 bases.

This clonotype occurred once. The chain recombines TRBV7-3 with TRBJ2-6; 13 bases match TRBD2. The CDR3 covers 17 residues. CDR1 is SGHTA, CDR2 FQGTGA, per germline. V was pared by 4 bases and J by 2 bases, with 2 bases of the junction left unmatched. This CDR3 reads CASSSGLAGAGANVLTF. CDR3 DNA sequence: TGTGCCAGCAGCTCAGGACTAGCGGGAGCTGGGGCCAACGTCCTGACTTTC.

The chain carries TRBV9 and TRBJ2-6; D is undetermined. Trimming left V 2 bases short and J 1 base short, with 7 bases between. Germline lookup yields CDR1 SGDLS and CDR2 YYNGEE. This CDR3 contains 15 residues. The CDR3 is CASSVPTSGANVLTF. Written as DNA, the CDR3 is TGTGCCAGCAGCGTCCCAACGTCTGGGGCCAACGTCCTGACTTTC.

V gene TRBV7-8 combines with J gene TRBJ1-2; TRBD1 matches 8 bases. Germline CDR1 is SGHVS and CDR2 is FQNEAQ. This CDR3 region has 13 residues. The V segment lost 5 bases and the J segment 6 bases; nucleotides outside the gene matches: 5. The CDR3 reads CASSAGGLDGYTF. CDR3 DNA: TGTGCCAGCAGCGCAGGGGGCCTCGATGGCTACACCTTC.